A single sample is the source of the 30 T cell receptor beta chains below, sequenced in a study of blood T cell repertoires in COVID-19. Repertoires were generated with immunoSEQ multiplex PCR, while TCRdb's copy carries only in-frame clones and drops some. The sample holds 99,000 or so clones, 91% seen once. Sequenced input: peripheral blood. These receptors were obtained from a human donor in a cohort sampled during active COVID-19.

The genes are TRBV5-4 and TRBJ1-4, with TRBD1 matching over 7 bases. The V gene's germline CDR1 is SGHNT and CDR2 YYREEE (reference sequence). V lost 5 bases and J lost 4; bases outside the gene matches: 8. The length of the CDR3 is 15 residues. CDR3 in amino acids: CASSDGTESNEKLFF. CDR3 bases: TGTGCCAGCAGTGACGGGACAGAGAGTAATGAAAAACTGTTTTTT.

The rearrangement joins TRBV21-1 to TRBJ2-2; the table's D call of TRBD1 was not tested on the DNA. TRBV21-1 constitutes a pseudogene. This CDR3 comprises 18 residues. CDR3: CASSKAPYDRVGTGELFF. The CDR3 DNA reads TGTGCCAGCAGCAAAGCCCCCTACGACAGGGTAGGTACCGGGGAGCTGTTTTTT.

The rearrangement links TRBV7-9 to TRBJ2-1; 10 bases agree with TRBD2. Unmatched junction bases numbered 9, after V lost 5 bases and J lost 5 bases. The CDR3 length is 16 residues. Germline CDR1 reads SEHNR; CDR2 reads FQNEAQ (reference sequence). The CDR3 nucleotides are TGTGCCAGCAGCCCCCATCTAGCGGGGGCAAACAATGAGCAGTTCTTC. It specifies CASSPHLAGANNEQFF.

The chain joins TRBV7-9 to TRBJ2-4; possibly TRBD2 for D (5 bases). V was cut by 3 bases and J by 6 bases, with 9 bases left in between. CDR3 length: 13 residues. Germline V gene data show CDR1 as SEHNR and CDR2 as FQNEAQ (reference sequence). The CDR3 DNA follows: TGTGCCAGCAGCTTGAGAGGGTTAAACATTCAGTACTTC. Protein sequence: CASSLRGLNIQYF.

This sequence joins TRBV25-1 and TRBJ1-3; a possible D gene is TRBD1 (6 bases). CDR3 length: 15 residues. V lost 4 bases and J 0 bases, leaving 10 bases between the germline ends. In germline, CDR1 is MGHDK, CDR2 SYGVNS. The CDR3 DNA follows: TGTGCCAGCAGTGTCACAGGGTACTCTGGAAACACCATATATTTT. It yields the protein CASSVTGYSGNTIYF.

This clone was counted a single time. The V call is TRBV28, the J call TRBJ1-2; D perhaps matches TRBD1 (6 bases). Germline values: CDR1 MDHEN, CDR2 SYDVKM. V was trimmed by 4 bases and J by 4 bases, leaving 13 bases between them. The CDR3 is 14 amino acids. This chain's CDR3 is CASSSVQGTYGYTF. DNA of the CDR3: TGTGCCAGCAGTTCGGTACAGGGAACCTATGGCTACACCTTC.

V is TRBV5-1 and J is TRBJ1-4; 9 positions agree with TRBD1. After removal of 4 bases from V and 8 bases from J, the junction contained 6 bases not matched to a gene. The germline V gene encodes CDR1 SGHRS and CDR2 YFSETQ. The CDR3 covers 14 residues. The CDR3 DNA is TGCGCCAGCAGCGGCACAGGGGGCGTGGAAAAACTGTTTTTT. Amino acid sequence: CASSGTGGVEKLFF.

Here the CDR3 DNA reads TGTGCCAGCAGTGCAAACAGGGGACCTAACTATGGCTACACCTTC. It encodes CASSANRGPNYGYTF. The rearrangement joins TRBV6-2 or TRBV6-3 to TRBJ1-2; TRBD1 matches 7 bases. The CDR3 extends over 15 amino acids. Germline CDR1 MNHEY, CDR2 SVGEGT. V lost 5 bases to trimming and J lost 0 bases; unmatched junction nucleotides: 6.

This sequence joins TRBV18 and TRBJ2-3; 7 bases agree with TRBD1. The junction had 3 bases not matched to a gene; V was cut back by 5 bases and J by 4 bases. This CDR3 has 13 residues. Germline V CDR1 and CDR2: KGHSH, LQKENI. The CDR3 sequence: CASSTGVSDTQYF. Here the CDR3 DNA reads TGTGCCAGCTCAACAGGGGTGTCAGATACGCAGTATTTT.

This chain connects TRBV5-1 to TRBJ1-1, with D possibly being TRBD1 (6 bases). Germline V CDR1 and CDR2: SGHRS, YFSETQ. The CDR3 is made up of 15 amino acids. V lost 0 bases and J lost 3, with 12 bases in between. The DNA for the CDR3 is TGCGCCAGCAGCTTGGCAGGGGATGTCTACACTGAAGCTTTCTTT. Translated, it gives CASSLAGDVYTEAFF.

The chain links TRBV2 to TRBJ2-3; 9 bases fit TRBD1. CDR3 length: 14 amino acids. V was pared by 9 bases and J by 1 base, with 5 bases of the junction left unmatched. Germline V gives CDR1 SNHLY, CDR2 FYNNEI. In nucleotides, the CDR3 is TGTGCCAGTTTCCGGGACAGGGGCACAGATACGCAGTATTTT. This sequence encodes CASFRDRGTDTQYF.

This chain uses TRBV7-9 with TRBJ2-7; TRBD2 agrees at 10 bases. V gave up 1 base and J gave up 4 bases; unmatched junction bases: 4. CDR3 length equals 15 residues. Per the germline V gene, CDR1 is SEHNR and CDR2 is FQNEAQ (reference sequence). The CDR3 spells CASSLETSGQYEQYF. CDR3 DNA sequence: TGTGCCAGCAGCTTAGAGACTAGCGGGCAATACGAGCAGTACTTC.

The chain couples TRBV5-1 to TRBJ2-4; D perhaps matches TRBD1 (6 bases). The CDR3 length is 16 residues. Looked up from germline, CDR1 is SGHRS and CDR2 is YFSETQ. Trimming left V 4 bases short and J 0 bases short, with 14 bases between. This CDR3 reads CASSGGDRLAKNIQYF. The CDR3 DNA follows: TGCGCCAGCAGCGGAGGTGACAGGTTAGCCAAAAACATTCAGTACTTC. The full variable domain, rest sourced from reference TRBV5-1 and TRBJ2-4, is KAGVTQTPRYLIKTRGQQVTLSCSPISGHRSVSWYQQTPGQGLQFLFEYFSETQRNKGNFPGRFSGRQFSNSRSEMNVSTLELGDSALYLCASSGGDRLAKNIQYFGAGTRLSVL.

V and J are TRBV4-3 and TRBJ2-5, with TRBD2 identical over 9 bases. The CDR3 is made up of 17 amino acids. Trimming cost V 4 bases and J 3 bases; bases outside gene matches: 12. CDR1 and CDR2 from the germline V gene are LGHNA and YSLEER. In DNA form, the CDR3 reads TGCGCCAGCAGCCTCAGTCTCGGGGTAGCGGGGGAAGAGACCCAGTACTTC. Its translation is CASSLSLGVAGEETQYF.

The rearrangement uses TRBV27 and TRBJ2-7; D perhaps matches TRBD1 (5 bases). Deletions cut 3 bases from V and 2 bases from J, with 8 bases between. This CDR3 has 13 residues. CDR1 MNHEY and CDR2 SMNVEV come from the germline V gene (reference sequence). CDR3 sequence reads: CASSFSGTYEQYF. CDR3 in DNA: TGTGCCAGCAGTTTTTCAGGGACCTACGAGCAGTACTTC.

The chain combines TRBV7-8 with TRBJ2-7; 7 bases map to TRBD2. The CDR3 covers 15 residues. The V segment lost 6 bases and the J segment 2 bases; nucleotides outside the gene matches: 10. Germline lookup yields CDR1 SGHVS and CDR2 FQNEAQ. The DNA for the CDR3 is TGTGCCAGCAGTTCTATAGCGGGCCAAGCCTACGAGCAGTACTTC. Protein: CASSSIAGQAYEQYF.

V and J are TRBV27 and TRBJ1-2, with 9 bases that match TRBD1. The CDR3 is 16 amino acids. Germline CDR1 MNHEY, CDR2 SMNVEV (reference sequence). The junction had 14 bases not matched to a gene; V was cut back by 10 bases and J by 2 bases. CDR3 DNA sequence: TGTGCCACCCGGCCGGGGACAGGGTCCCTGAACTATGGCTACACCTTC. Its protein is CATRPGTGSLNYGYTF.

The rearrangement joins TRBV18 to TRBJ1-3; D uncertain. This CDR3 has 15 residues. V dropped 7 bases and J dropped 0 bases, with 13 bases sitting between them. Germline V CDR1 and CDR2: KGHSH, LQKENI. The CDR3 here is CASFTVASSGNTIYF. For the CDR3, the DNA is TGTGCCAGCTTCACCGTCGCGAGCTCTGGAAACACCATATATTTT. Drawing the rest from reference TRBV18 and TRBJ1-3, the complete variable domain is NAGVMQNPRHLVRRRGQEARLRCSPMKGHSHVYWYRQLPEEGLKFMVYLQKENIIDESGMPKERFSAEFPKEGPSILRIQQVVRGDSAAYFCASFTVASSGNTIYFGEGSWLTVV.

J is TRBJ2-7 and V is TRBV7-9; D possibly corresponds to TRBD1 (6 bases). Germline V gene lookup returns CDR1 SEHNR and CDR2 FQNEAQ (reference sequence). The CDR3 has 13 amino acids. Trimming stripped 5 bases from V and 3 bases from J, with 11 bases between. The CDR3 DNA sequence: TGTGCCAGCAGCCTATTGACAGGCTACGAGCAGTACTTC. Protein sequence: CASSLLTGYEQYF.

The rearrangement uses TRBV18 and TRBJ1-2, with 9 nucleotides matching TRBD1. This CDR3 spans 13 amino acids. The V segment lost 4 bases and the J segment 6 bases; nucleotides outside the gene matches: 3. The germline gives CDR1 KGHSH, CDR2 LQKENI. CDR3 DNA sequence: TGTGCCAGCTCACGGGACAGGGTTAATGGCTACACCTTC. It yields the protein CASSRDRVNGYTF.

This clone is a singleton in its sample. The gene calls are TRBV29-1 and TRBJ1-5, with 7 positions matching TRBD1. V lost 5 bases, J lost 4 bases, and 5 bases stayed unmatched. Germline-derived CDR1 and CDR2 are SQVTM and ANQGSEA. This CDR3 spans 13 amino acids. CDR3 coding DNA: TGCAGCGTTCTGTCAGGGGGTAATCAGCCCCAGCATTTT. It yields the protein CSVLSGGNQPQHF.

This chain joins TRBV29-1 and TRBJ2-1, with 11 bases matching TRBD2. The J segment lost 8 bases and the V segment lost 7 bases, leaving 16 bases of the junction unmatched. CDR1 and CDR2 from the germline V gene are SQVTM and ANQGSEA. The CDR3 loop spans 16 amino acids. The CDR3 region is CSGVAGGPINSDEQFF. CDR3 nucleotide sequence: TGCAGCGGAGTAGCGGGAGGGCCTATAAATAGCGATGAGCAGTTCTTC.

CDR3 in amino acids: CASSTPGGDSSYNEQFF. CDR3 in DNA: TGTGCCAGCAGCACCCCCGGCGGGGACAGTTCCTACAATGAGCAGTTCTTC. The chain recombines TRBV28 with TRBJ2-1; a weak D match, TRBD1 (7 bases). The CDR3 extends over 17 amino acids. Germline-derived CDR1 and CDR2 are MDHEN and SYDVKM. Trimming took off 6 bases at V and 1 base at J, with 19 bases between the two ends.

This chain links TRBV28 with TRBJ2-7; TRBD2 agrees at 9 bases. Per germline, CDR1 MDHEN and CDR2 SYDVKM. The trim removed 7 bases at V and 5 bases at J, leaving 6 bases unmatched. The CDR3 is 13 amino acids. The CDR3 protein is CASKREDPHEQYF. The DNA for the CDR3 is TGTGCCAGCAAGCGGGAGGATCCCCACGAGCAGTACTTC.

J is TRBJ2-1 and V is TRBV28; 7 nucleotides agree with TRBD2. The V gene end was trimmed by 8 bases and the J gene end by 11 bases; junction bases not matched to a gene: 15. The length of the CDR3 is 14 residues. Germline lookup yields CDR1 MDHEN and CDR2 SYDVKM. This CDR3 reads CASSWGRGTMKQFF. CDR3 nucleotide sequence: TGTGCCAGCTCCTGGGGGAGGGGTACAATGAAGCAGTTCTTC. Based on the CDR3 plus reference TRBV28 and TRBJ2-1, the full variable domain is DVKVTQSSRYLVKRTGEKVFLECVQDMDHENMFWYRQDPGLGLRLIYFSYDVKMKEKGDIPEGYSVSREKKERFSLILESASTNQTSMYLCASSWGRGTMKQFFGPGTRLTVL.

The CDR3 spells CASSFGYLGKRQAFF. DNA of the CDR3: TGTGCCAGCAGTTTCGGTTACCTGGGGAAGCGGCAAGCTTTCTTT. This chain links TRBV28 with TRBJ1-1, with unresolved D. This CDR3 spans 15 amino acids. Germline CDR1 reads MDHEN; CDR2 reads SYDVKM. Trimming took off 3 bases at V and 9 bases at J, with 20 bases between the two ends.

V is TRBV5-1 and J is TRBJ2-7; 9 bases line up with TRBD1. Germline V gene data show CDR1 as SGHRS and CDR2 as YFSETQ. The CDR3 runs to 16 residues. Losses at the gene ends were 0 bases for V and 7 bases for J; bases not matched to a gene: 11. Here the CDR3 DNA reads TGCGCCAGCAGCTTGGCGGGGACAGGGAAACGAGGAGAGCAGTACTTC. Amino acid sequence: CASSLAGTGKRGEQYF.

Written as DNA, the CDR3 is TGTGCCAGCAGCTTGGGGCGGTCCTACAATGAGCAGTTCTTC. It translates to CASSLGRSYNEQFF. This chain links TRBV5-4 with TRBJ2-1; D remains ambiguous. Germline V gene lookup returns CDR1 SGHNT and CDR2 YYREEE (reference sequence). The CDR3 totals 14 residues. Trimming removed 0 bases from V and 1 base from J, with 5 bases in between.

The chain couples TRBV4-3 to TRBJ1-2; 7 bases map to TRBD1. V shed 4 bases, J shed 5 bases, and the junction held 7 bases outside the gene matches. CDR1 is LGHNA and CDR2 is YSLEER in the germline V gene. This CDR3 has 14 residues. The DNA of the CDR3 is TGCGCCAGCAGCCTCCAGGGGGAAGTGTATGGCTACACCTTC. Translated, it gives CASSLQGEVYGYTF.

This chain joins TRBV7-6 and TRBJ2-1; possible D gene TRBD2, 5 bases. The CDR3 sequence is 12 residues long. CDR1 and CDR2 from the germline V gene are SGHVS and FNYEAQ. Trimming stripped 0 bases from V and 9 bases from J, with 6 bases between. The CDR3 sequence: CASSLARAEQFF. The CDR3 bases are TGTGCCAGCAGCTTAGCGAGGGCTGAGCAGTTCTTC. Full variable domain (outside the CDR3, taken from reference TRBV7-6 and TRBJ2-1): GAGVSQSPRYKVTKRGQDVALRCDPISGHVSLYWYRQALGQGPEFLTYFNYEAQQDKSGLPNDRFSAERPEGSISTLTIQRTEQRDSAMYRCASSLARAEQFFGPGTRLTVL.